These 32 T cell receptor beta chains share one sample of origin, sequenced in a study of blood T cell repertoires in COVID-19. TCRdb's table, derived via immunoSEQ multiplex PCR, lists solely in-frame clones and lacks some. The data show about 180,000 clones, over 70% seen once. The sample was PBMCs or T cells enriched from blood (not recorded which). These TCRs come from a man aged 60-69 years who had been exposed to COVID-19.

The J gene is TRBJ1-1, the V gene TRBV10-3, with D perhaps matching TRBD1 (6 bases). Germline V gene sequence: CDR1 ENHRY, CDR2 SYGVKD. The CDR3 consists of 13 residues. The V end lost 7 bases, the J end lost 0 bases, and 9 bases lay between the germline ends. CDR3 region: CAITRDMNTEAFF. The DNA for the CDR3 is TGTGCCATCACTCGGGACATGAACACTGAAGCTTTCTTT.

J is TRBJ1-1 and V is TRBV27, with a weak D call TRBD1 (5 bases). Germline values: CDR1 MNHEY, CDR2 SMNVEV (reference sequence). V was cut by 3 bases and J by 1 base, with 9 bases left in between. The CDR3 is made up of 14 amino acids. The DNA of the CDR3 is TGTGCCAGCAGTTTTGCGGGGGGGAACACTGAAGCTTTCTTT. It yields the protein CASSFAGGNTEAFF.

Here the CDR3 DNA reads TGCAGCGTTGAAGCGGGGTTGAACACTGAAGCTTTCTTT. Residues: CSVEAGLNTEAFF. This chain uses TRBV29-1 with TRBJ1-1; D is uncertain. The germline CDR1 and CDR2 sequences are SQVTM and ANQGSEA. Trimming left V 1 base short and J 0 bases short, with 6 bases between. The CDR3 is 13 amino acids.

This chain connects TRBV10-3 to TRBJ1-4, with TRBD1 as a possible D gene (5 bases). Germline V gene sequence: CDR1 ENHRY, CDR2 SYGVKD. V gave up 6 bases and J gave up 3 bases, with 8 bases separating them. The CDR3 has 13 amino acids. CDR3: CAISPGPNEKLFF. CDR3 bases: TGTGCCATCAGCCCAGGGCCTAATGAAAAACTGTTTTTT.

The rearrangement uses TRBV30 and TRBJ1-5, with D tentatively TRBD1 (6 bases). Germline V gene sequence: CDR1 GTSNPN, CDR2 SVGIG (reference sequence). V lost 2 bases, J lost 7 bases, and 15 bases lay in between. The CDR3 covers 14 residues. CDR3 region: CAWSPRQARQPQHF. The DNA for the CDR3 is TGTGCCTGGAGTCCCCGACAGGCAAGGCAGCCCCAGCATTTT.

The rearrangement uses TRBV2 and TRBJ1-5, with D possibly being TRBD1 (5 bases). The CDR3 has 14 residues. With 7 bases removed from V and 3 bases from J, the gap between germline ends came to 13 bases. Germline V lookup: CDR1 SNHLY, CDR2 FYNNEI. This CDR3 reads CASKGEQPNQPQHF. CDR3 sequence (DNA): TGTGCCAGCAAAGGGGAACAGCCCAATCAGCCCCAGCATTTT. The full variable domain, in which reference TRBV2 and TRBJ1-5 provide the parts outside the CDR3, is EPEVTQTPSHQVTQMGQEVILRCVPISNHLYFYWYRQILGQKVEFLVSFYNNEISEKSEIFDDQFSVERPDGSNFTLKIRSTKLEDSAMYFCASKGEQPNQPQHFGDGTRLSIL.

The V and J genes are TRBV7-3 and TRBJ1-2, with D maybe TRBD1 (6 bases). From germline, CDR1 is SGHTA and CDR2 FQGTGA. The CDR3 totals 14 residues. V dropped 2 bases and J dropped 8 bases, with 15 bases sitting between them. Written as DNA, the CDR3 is TGTGCCAGCAGCTTAGATGCAGGGGTGGACGGCTACACCTTC. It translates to CASSLDAGVDGYTF.

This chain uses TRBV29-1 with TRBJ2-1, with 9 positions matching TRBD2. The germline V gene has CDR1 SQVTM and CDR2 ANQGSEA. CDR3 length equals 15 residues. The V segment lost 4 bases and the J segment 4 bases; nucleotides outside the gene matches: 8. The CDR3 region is CSVASGALYYNEQFF. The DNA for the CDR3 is TGCAGCGTTGCTAGCGGGGCGCTATATTACAATGAGCAGTTCTTC.

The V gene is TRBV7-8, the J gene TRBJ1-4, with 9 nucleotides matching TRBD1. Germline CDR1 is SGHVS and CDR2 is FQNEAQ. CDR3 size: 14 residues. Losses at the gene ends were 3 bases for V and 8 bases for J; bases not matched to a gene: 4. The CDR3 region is CASSFGTGTEKLFF. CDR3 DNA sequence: TGTGCCAGCAGCTTCGGGACAGGGACCGAAAAACTGTTTTTT. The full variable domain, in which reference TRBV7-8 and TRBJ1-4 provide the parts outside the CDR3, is GAGVSQSPRYKVAKRGQDVALRCDPISGHVSLFWYQQALGQGPEFLTYFQNEAQLDKSGLPSDRFFAERPEGSVSTLKIQRTQQEDSAVYLCASSFGTGTEKLFFGSGTQLSVL.

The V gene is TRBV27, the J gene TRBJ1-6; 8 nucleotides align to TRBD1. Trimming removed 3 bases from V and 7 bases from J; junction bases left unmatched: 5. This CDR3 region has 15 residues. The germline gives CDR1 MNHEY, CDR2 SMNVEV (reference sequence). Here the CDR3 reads CASSFSGTGNSPLHF. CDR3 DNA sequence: TGTGCCAGCAGTTTTTCCGGGACAGGCAATTCACCCCTCCACTTT.

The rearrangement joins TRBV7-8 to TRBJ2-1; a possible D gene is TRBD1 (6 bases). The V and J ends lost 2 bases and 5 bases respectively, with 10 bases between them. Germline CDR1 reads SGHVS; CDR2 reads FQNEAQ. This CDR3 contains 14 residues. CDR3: CASSLRTANNEQFF. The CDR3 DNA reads TGTGCCAGCAGCTTAAGGACAGCCAACAATGAGCAGTTCTTC.

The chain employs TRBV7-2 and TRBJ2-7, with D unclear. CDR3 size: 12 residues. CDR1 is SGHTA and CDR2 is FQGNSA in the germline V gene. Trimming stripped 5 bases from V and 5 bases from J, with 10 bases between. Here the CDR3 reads CASSPLQNEQYF. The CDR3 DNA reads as TGTGCCAGCAGCCCGCTTCAGAACGAGCAGTACTTC.

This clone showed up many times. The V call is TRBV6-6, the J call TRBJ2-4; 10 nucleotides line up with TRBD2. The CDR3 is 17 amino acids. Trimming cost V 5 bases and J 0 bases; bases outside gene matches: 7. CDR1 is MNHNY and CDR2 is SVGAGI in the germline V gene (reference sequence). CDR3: CASSRASGSLAKNIQYF. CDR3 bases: TGTGCCAGCAGTCGTGCTAGCGGGAGCCTAGCCAAAAACATTCAGTACTTC.

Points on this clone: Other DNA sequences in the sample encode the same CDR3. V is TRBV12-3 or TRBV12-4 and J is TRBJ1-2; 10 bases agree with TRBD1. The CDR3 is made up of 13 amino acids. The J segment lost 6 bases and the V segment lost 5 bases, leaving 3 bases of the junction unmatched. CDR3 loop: CASSPGQGNGYTF. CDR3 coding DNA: TGTGCCAGCAGTCCGGGACAGGGGAATGGCTACACCTTC.

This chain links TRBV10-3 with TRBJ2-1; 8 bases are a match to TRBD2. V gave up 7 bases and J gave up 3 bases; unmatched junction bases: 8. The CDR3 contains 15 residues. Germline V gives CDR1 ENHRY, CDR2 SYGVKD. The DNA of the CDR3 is TGTGCCATCATTGACCGGGAGGGCCTCTACAATGAGCAGTTCTTC. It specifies CAIIDREGLYNEQFF.

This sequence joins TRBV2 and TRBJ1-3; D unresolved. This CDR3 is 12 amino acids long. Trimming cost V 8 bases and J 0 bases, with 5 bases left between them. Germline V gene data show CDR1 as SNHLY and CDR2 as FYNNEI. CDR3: CASRVSGNTIYF. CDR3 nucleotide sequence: TGTGCCAGCCGGGTCTCTGGAAACACCATATATTTT.

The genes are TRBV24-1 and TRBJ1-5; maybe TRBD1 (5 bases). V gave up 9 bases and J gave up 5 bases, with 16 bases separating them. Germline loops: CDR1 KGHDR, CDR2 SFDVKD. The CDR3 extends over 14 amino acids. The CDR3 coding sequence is TGTGCCACCGCGGGACCTAACGGTGATCAGCCCCAGCATTTT. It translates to CATAGPNGDQPQHF.

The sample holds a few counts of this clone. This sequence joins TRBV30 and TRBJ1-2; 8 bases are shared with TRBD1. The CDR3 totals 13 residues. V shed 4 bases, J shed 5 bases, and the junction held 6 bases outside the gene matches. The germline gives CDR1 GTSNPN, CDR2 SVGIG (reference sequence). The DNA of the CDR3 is TGTGCCTGGACAGGGGGCATTCGTTATGGCTACACCTTC. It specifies CAWTGGIRYGYTF.

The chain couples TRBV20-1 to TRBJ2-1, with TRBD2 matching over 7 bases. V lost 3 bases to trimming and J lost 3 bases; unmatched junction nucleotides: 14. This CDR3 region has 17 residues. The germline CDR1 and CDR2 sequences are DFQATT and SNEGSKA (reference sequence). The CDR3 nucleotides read TGCAGTGCTAGTGCTTTAGCGGGCCGACCCTTCTACAATGAGCAGTTCTTC. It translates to CSASALAGRPFYNEQFF.

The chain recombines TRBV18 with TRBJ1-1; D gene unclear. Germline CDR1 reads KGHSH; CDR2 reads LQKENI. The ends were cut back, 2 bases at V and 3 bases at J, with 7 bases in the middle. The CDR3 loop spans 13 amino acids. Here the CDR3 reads CASSPTADTEAFF. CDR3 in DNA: TGTGCCAGCTCACCAACGGCGGACACTGAAGCTTTCTTT.

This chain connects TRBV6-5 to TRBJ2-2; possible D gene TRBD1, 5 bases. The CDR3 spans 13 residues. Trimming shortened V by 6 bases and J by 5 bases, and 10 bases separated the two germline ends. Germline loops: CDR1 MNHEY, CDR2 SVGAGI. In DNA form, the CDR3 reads TGTGCCAGCAGGCCCCAGGGTACCGGGGAGCTGTTTTTT. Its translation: CASRPQGTGELFF.

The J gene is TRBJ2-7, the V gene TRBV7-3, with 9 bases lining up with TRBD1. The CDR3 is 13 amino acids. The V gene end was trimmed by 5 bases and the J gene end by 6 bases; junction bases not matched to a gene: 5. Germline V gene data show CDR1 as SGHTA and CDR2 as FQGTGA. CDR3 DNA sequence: TGTGCCAGCAGCCTCACAGGGGGCTCCGAGCAGTACTTC. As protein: CASSLTGGSEQYF.

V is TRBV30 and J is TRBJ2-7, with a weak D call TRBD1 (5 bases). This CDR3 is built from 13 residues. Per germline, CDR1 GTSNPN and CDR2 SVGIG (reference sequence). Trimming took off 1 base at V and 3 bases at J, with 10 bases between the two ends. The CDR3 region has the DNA TGTGCCTGGAGTGCAGGGCAGGGCTACGAGCAGTACTTC. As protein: CAWSAGQGYEQYF.

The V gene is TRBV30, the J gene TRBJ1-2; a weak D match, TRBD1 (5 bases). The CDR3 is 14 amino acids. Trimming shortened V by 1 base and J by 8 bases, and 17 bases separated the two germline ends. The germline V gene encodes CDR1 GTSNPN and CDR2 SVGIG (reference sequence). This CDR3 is CAWSEVRASYGYTF. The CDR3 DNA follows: TGTGCCTGGAGTGAGGTCAGGGCGTCCTACGGCTACACCTTC. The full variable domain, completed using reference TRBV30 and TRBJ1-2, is SQTIHQWPATLVQPVGSPLSLECTVEGTSNPNLYWYRQAAGRGLQLLFYSVGIGQISSEVPQNLSASRPQDRQFILSSKKLLLSDSGFYLCAWSEVRASYGYTFGSGTRLTVV.

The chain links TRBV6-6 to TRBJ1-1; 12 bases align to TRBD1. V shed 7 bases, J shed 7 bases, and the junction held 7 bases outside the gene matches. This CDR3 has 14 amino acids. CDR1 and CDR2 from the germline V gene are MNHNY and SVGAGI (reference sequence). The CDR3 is CASNPGQGASEAFF. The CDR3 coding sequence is TGTGCCAGCAACCCGGGACAGGGGGCCAGTGAAGCTTTCTTT.

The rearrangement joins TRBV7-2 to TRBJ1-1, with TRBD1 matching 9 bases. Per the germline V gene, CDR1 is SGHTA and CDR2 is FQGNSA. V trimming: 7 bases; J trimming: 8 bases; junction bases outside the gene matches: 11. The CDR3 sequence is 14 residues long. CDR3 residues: CASTAVPGQGEAFF. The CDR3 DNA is TGTGCCAGCACCGCAGTTCCGGGACAGGGCGAAGCTTTCTTT.

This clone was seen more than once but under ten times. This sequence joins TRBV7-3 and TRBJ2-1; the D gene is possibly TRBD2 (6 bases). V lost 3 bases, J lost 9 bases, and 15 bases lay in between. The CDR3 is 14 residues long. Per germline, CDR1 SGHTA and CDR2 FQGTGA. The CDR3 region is CASSFSAGRGEQFF. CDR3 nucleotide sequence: TGTGCCAGCAGCTTTTCGGCGGGACGGGGTGAGCAGTTCTTC.

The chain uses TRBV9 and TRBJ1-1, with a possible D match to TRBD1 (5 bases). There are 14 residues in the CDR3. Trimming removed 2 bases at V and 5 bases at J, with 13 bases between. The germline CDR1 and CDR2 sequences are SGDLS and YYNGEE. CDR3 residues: CASSVRQGETEAFF. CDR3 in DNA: TGTGCCAGCAGCGTTAGGCAGGGTGAGACTGAAGCTTTCTTT.

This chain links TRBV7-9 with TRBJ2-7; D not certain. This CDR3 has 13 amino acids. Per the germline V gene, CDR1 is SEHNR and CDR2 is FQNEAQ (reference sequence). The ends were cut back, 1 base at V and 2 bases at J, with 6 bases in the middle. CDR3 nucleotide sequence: TGTGCCAGCAGCTTAGACAACACCTACGAGCAGTACTTC. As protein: CASSLDNTYEQYF.

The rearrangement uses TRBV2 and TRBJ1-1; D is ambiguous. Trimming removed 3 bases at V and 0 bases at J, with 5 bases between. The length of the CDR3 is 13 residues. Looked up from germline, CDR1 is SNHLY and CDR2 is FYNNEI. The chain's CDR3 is CASSEGLNTEAFF. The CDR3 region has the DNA TGTGCCAGCAGTGAGGGCTTGAACACTGAAGCTTTCTTT.

The CDR3 loop reads CASSISDSSYNSPLHF. The CDR3 DNA reads TGTGCCAGTAGTATTTCTGACAGCTCCTATAATTCACCCCTCCACTTT. This chain joins TRBV19 and TRBJ1-6, with a possible D match to TRBD1 (5 bases). CDR1 is LNHDA and CDR2 is SQIVND in the germline V gene (reference sequence). CDR3 size: 16 residues. V lost 3 bases, J lost 0 bases, and 9 bases lay in between.

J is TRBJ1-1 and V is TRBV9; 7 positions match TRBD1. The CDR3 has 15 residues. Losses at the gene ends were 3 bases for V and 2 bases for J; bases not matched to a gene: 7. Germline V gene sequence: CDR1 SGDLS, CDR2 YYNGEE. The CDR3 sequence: CASSDPGTDNTEAFF. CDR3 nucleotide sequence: TGTGCCAGCAGCGATCCCGGGACAGACAACACTGAAGCTTTCTTT.